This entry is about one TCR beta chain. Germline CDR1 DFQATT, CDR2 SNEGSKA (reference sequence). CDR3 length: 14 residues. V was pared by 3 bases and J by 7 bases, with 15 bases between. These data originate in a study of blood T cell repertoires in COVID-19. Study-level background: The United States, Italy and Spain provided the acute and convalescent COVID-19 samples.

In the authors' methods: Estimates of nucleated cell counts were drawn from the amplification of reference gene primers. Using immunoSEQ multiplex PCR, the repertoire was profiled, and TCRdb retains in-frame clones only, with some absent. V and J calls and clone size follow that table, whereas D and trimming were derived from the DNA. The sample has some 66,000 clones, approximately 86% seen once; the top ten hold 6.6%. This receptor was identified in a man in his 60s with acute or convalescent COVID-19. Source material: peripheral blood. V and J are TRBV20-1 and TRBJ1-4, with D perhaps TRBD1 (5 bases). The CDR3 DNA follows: TGCAGTGCTAGTGATCGGCGGGGGGGTGAAAAACTGTTTTTT. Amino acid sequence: CSASDRRGGEKLFF.